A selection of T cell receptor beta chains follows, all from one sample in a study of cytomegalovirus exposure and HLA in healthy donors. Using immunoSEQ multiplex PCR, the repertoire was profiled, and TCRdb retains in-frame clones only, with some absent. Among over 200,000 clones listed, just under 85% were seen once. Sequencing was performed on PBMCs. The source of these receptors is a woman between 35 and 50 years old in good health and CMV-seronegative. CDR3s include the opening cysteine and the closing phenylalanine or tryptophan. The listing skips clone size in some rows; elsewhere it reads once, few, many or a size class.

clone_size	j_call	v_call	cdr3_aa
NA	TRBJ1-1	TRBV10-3	CAIRVGGNTEAFF
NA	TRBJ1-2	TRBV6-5	CASSYSRFGRVHGYTF
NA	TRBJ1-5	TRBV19	CASRGADRSNQPQHF
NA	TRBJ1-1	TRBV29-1	CSVAGRGNWPEAFF
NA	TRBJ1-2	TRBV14	CASSQDRTAWGYTF
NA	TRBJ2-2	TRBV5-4	CASSPAGTSFTGELFF
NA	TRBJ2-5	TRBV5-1	CASSVQGIEETQYF
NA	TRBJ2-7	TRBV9	CASSAVGGEGYEQYF
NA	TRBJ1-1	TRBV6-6	CASIPQGRVEAFF
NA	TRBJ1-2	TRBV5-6	CASSSARKNYGYTF
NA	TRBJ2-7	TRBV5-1	CASSLGGGAEQYF
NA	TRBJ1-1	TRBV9	CASSQQDRGEAFF
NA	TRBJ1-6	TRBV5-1	CASSLGGDRVTHSPLHF
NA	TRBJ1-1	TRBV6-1	CASSRDREKAFF
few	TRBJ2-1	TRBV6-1	CASSEEAGDYNEQFF
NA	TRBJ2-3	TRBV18	CASSPKGITSTDTQYF
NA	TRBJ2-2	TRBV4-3	CASSQGTRGGLITGELFF
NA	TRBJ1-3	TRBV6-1	CASSERRVLSGNTIYF
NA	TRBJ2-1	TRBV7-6	CASSLAGGGLSNEQFF
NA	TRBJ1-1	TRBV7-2	CASSYGTVNTEAFF
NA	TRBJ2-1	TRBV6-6	CASKLAGEVVEQFF
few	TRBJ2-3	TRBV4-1	CASSQGPGGITDTQYF
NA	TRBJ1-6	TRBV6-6	CASSYGGQGYNSPLHF
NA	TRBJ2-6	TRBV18	CASSSGQGTSGANVLTF
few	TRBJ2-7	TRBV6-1	CASSEVPGGAYEQYF
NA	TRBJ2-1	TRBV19	CASSTVRGTSGEGNEQFF
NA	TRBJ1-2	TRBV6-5	CASSLDYGDGYTF
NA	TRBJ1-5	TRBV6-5	CASSFRDRGAQPQHF
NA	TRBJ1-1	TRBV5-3	CARSLVQVNTEAFF
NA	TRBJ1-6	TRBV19	CASSITDNSPLHF
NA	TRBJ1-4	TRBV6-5	CASSYAVEEKLFF
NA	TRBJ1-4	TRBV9	CASSPDRGTEKLFF
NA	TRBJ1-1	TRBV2	CASREGPEAFF
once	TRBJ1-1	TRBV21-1	CASSKVQNTEAFF
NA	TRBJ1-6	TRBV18	CASSPSRKGDNSPLHF
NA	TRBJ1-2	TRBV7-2	CASSLVSGDHGYTF
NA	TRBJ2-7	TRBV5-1	CASSLDPDRGREQYF
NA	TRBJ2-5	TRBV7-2	CASSSTRSETQYF
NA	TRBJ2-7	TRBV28	CASSGGGGHTYEQYF